The source of this T cell receptor beta chain is a study of blood T cell repertoires in COVID-19. Study background: T cells, B-cell-depleted T cells, or PBMCs supplied cDNA or gDNA.

There are 18 residues in the CDR3. Losses at the gene ends were 0 bases for V and 2 bases for J; bases not matched to a gene: 9. Germline CDR1 reads SGHTS; CDR2 reads YDEGEE. Using immunoSEQ multiplex PCR, the repertoire was profiled, and TCRdb retains in-frame clones only, with some absent. The sample has 25,000 or so clones, 90% to 95% seen once. This clone was seen once. This TCR derives from a woman in her fifties or sixties with active COVID-19. Sequencing was done on a sample of peripheral blood. The rearrangement uses TRBV5-8 and TRBJ2-1, with 9 nucleotides matching TRBD2. CDR3 nucleotide sequence: TGTGCCAGCAGCTTGGAACTTGGCGGGGGGGCCCCCTACAATGAGCAGTTCTTC. Translating gives CASSLELGGGAPYNEQFF.